This T cell receptor beta chain is drawn from a study of cytomegalovirus exposure and HLA in healthy donors. In germline, CDR1 is GTSNPN, CDR2 SVGIG (reference sequence). The ends lost 3 bases at V and 5 bases at J; junction bases unmatched: 17. The CDR3 runs to 17 residues. Use of 60 Vbeta and 13 Jbeta primers characterized the PCR. Using immunoSEQ multiplex PCR, the repertoire was profiled, and TCRdb retains in-frame clones only, with some absent. The sample contains about 100,000 clones, approximately 73% of which appear only once. A remark on this clone: Other DNA variants within this sample encode the same CDR3.

Sequencing was carried out using PBMCs. V usage is TRBV30 and J usage is TRBJ2-5, with TRBD2 identical over 8 bases. This TCR derives from a man aged 30-40 years in good health and CMV-seronegative. The DNA of the CDR3 is TGTGCCTGGAGCCTGCGCGGGCTAGCGGGCGGAGGGGAGACCCAGTACTTC. Translation: CAWSLRGLAGGGETQYF.